The 4 T cell receptor beta chains given below trace back to one sample, sequenced in a study of blood T cell repertoires in COVID-19. The assay was immunoSEQ multiplex PCR, and TCRdb's table has in-frame clones only and misses some. The sample has roughly 190,000 clones; around 80% are singletons. Material: peripheral blood. The receptors shown here come from a woman in her 50s with acute or convalescent COVID-19.

This clone has just a few counts. This sequence joins TRBV5-4 and TRBJ2-3; a weak D match, TRBD1 (6 bases). This CDR3 is 15 amino acids long. The germline V gene encodes CDR1 SGHNT and CDR2 YYREEE (reference sequence). V lost 0 bases to trimming and J lost 2 bases, with 10 bases between them. The CDR3 reads CASSLGGPHTDTQYF. DNA for the CDR3: TGTGCCAGCAGCTTGGGGGGGCCCCACACAGATACGCAGTATTTT.

This clone was picked up a small number of times. The V gene is TRBV18, the J gene TRBJ2-5; TRBD1 agrees at 7 bases. The junction had 5 bases not matched to a gene; V was cut back by 5 bases and J by 2 bases. In germline, CDR1 is KGHSH, CDR2 LQKENI. This CDR3 comprises 14 residues. The CDR3, as DNA: TGTGCCAGCTCAAGTTCGACAGGGCAAGAGACCCAGTACTTC. Translating it yields CASSSSTGQETQYF. Filled out from reference TRBV18 and TRBJ2-5, the complete variable domain reads NAGVMQNPRHLVRRRGQEARLRCSPMKGHSHVYWYRQLPEEGLKFMVYLQKENIIDESGMPKERFSAEFPKEGPSILRIQQVVRGDSAAYFCASSSSTGQETQYFGPGTRLLVL.

This chain links TRBV29-1 with TRBJ2-1; 8 positions agree with TRBD2. CDR1 and CDR2 (germline): SQVTM, ANQGSEA. The CDR3 is 13 amino acids. V gave up 2 bases and J gave up 7 bases; unmatched junction bases: 4. In DNA form, the CDR3 reads TGCAGCGTTGAAACGGGACTAGTGAATGAGCAGTTCTTC. Translation: CSVETGLVNEQFF.

This clone showed up just a few times. V gene TRBV11-2 combines with J gene TRBJ2-3, with D possibly being TRBD2 (6 bases). The germline V and J ends were trimmed by 4 bases and 1 base, with 18 bases remaining between them. The CDR3 extends over 17 amino acids. Germline values: CDR1 SGHAT, CDR2 FQNNGV. For the CDR3, the DNA is TGTGCCAGCAGCTCCCGGAGCCCGGGACTTCGCACAGATACGCAGTATTTT. It specifies CASSSRSPGLRTDTQYF.